This T cell receptor (beta chain) was documented in a study of T cells expressing NK-cell markers. The CDR3 length is 12 residues. Germline V gene sequence: CDR1 SNHLY, CDR2 FYNNEI. From its re-call of the 5' RACE reads, TCRdb lists each CDR3 protein once, without DNA. Here the sample table reports under 200,000 distinct CDR3 sequences. This TCR was recovered from a woman aged 18-70 years in good health. Sequencing was carried out using blood T cells: a sorted CD56 or NKG2C T cell subset, CD4+ or CD8+ T cells, or bulk PBMC T cells (not recorded which). J is TRBJ2-7 and V is TRBV2. The CDR3 loop reads CASRKEGYEQYF.